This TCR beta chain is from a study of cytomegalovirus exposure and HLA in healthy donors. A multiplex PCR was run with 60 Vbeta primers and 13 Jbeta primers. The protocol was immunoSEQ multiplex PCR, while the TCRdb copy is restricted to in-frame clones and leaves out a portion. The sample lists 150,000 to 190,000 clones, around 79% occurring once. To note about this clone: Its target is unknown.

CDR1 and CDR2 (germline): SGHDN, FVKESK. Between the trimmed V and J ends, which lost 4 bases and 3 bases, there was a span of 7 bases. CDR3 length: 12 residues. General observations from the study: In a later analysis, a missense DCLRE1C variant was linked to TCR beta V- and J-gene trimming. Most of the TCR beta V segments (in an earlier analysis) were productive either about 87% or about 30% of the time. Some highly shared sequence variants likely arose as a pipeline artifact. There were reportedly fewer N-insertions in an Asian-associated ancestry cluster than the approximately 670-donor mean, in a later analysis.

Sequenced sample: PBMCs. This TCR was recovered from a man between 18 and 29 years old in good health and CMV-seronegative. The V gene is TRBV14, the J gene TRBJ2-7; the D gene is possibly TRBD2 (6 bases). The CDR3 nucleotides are TGTGCCAGCAGCCTTAGCGGCTACGAGCAGTACTTC. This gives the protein CASSLSGYEQYF.